A selection of T cell receptor beta chains follows, all from one sample in a study of control samples from healthy donors and cancer patients. Repertoires were generated with immunoSEQ multiplex PCR, while TCRdb's copy carries only in-frame clones and drops some. This sample has about 73,000 clones, with 85% to 90% found just once. Sequencing was performed on PBMCs. These receptors came from a man between 60 and 70 years old with lung cancer. Each CDR3 is given with its conserved first and last residue. The order of the fields is D gene, clone size, J gene, V gene, CDR3 DNA, CDR3 protein. D genes are given only for firm matches. The size entry is marked missing in some rows and otherwise reads once, few, many or a size class.

>TRBD1|-|TRBJ2-2|TRBV7-6
TGTGCCAGCAGCTCACCAGGGACAGGAGACAACACCGGGGAGCTGTTTTTT
CASSSPGTGDNTGELFF
>-|-|TRBJ2-1|TRBV10-2
TGCGCCAGCAGTCGCTCACAGGGTATTCTACCCAATGAGCAGTTCTTC
CASSRSQGILPNEQFF
>TRBD1|-|TRBJ1-3|TRBV12-5
TGTGCTAGTGGTTTTTTCCTGGACAGGGAGAGTGGAAACACCATATATTTT
CASGFFLDRESGNTIYF
>-|once|TRBJ1-2|TRBV16
TGTGCCAGCAGCCAAGCTAACTATGGCTACACCTTC
CASSQANYGYTF
>-|-|TRBJ2-6|TRBV10-2
TGCGCCAGCAGTGAGGGGATAACTGGGGCCAACGTCCTGACTTTC
CASSEGITGANVLTF
>-|-|TRBJ2-5|TRBV24-1
TGTGCCACCAGTGACCAGGAGGAGACCCAGTACTTC
CATSDQEETQYF
>-|-|TRBJ2-3|TRBV6-5
TGTGCCAGCAGTCGAGATACCACAGATACGCAGTATTTT
CASSRDTTDTQYF
>-|-|TRBJ1-2|TRBV10-1
TGCGCCAGCAGCCCCGACCGAAACTATGGCTACACCTTC
CASSPDRNYGYTF
>-|-|TRBJ1-2|TRBV5-6
TGTGCCAGCAGCTTGGGCAGCCCAAACTATGGCTACACCTTC
CASSLGSPNYGYTF
>TRBD1|-|TRBJ1-2|TRBV4-2
TGTGCCAGCAGCCAAGGTCCAGGGGGCACCTATGGCTACACCTTC
CASSQGPGGTYGYTF
>-|-|TRBJ1-1|TRBV18
TGTGCCAGCTCAGACCGGGACCTAATGAACACTGAAGCTTTCTTT
CASSDRDLMNTEAFF
>-|-|TRBJ2-7|TRBV30
TGTGCCTGGAGTGTACAAGGGGTAGTCGCCTTCTACGAGCAGTACTTC
CAWSVQGVVAFYEQYF
>-|-|TRBJ1-3|TRBV11-2
TGTGCCAGCAGCTTAGTGGTCTCTGGAAACACCATATATTTT
CASSLVVSGNTIYF